This TCR beta chain originates from a study of blood T cell repertoires in COVID-19. The CDR3 is 14 amino acids. Germline V gene data show CDR1 as SGDLS and CDR2 as YYNGEE. V was clipped by 0 bases and J by 2 bases; unmatched bases: 0. Profiling relied on immunoSEQ multiplex PCR, and the TCRdb table lists in-frame clones only, not all of them. Of around 340,000 clones in the sample, more than 70% were seen once. The sequence was obtained from a man aged 25-45 years with active or convalescent COVID-19. The chain recombines TRBV9 with TRBJ2-7, with 9 nucleotides matching TRBD1. Specimen: peripheral blood. The CDR3 DNA reads TGTGCCAGCAGCGTAGACAGGGGGCCCTACGAGCAGTACTTC. Amino acids: CASSVDRGPYEQYF.